The 27 T cell receptor beta chains presented below share a single source sample, sequenced in a study of OX40 agonist ivuxolimab in advanced cancers. Measured with immunoSEQ multiplex PCR; TCRdb has only the in-frame clones, and not every one. The sample carries approximately 57,000 clones, over 70% recorded once. The sequencing here drew on CD4+ or CD8+ T cells sorted from blood, taken in a trial of the OX40 agonist ivuxolimab. The receptor set was obtained from an adult with an advanced solid tumor such as melanoma, head and neck, liver or kidney cancer.

This sequence joins TRBV5-1 and TRBJ2-3; 8 positions match TRBD2. Germline V gene sequence: CDR1 SGHRS, CDR2 YFSETQ. CDR3 length: 18 residues. V dropped 4 bases and J dropped 1; count of bases not matched to a gene: 14. As DNA, the CDR3 is TGCGCCAGCAGCCAGGACCCAGCGGGAGCGCAAGGCACAGATACGCAGTATTTT. Translation gives CASSQDPAGAQGTDTQYF.

The chain couples TRBV27 to TRBJ1-4; D is uncertain. Trimming shortened V by 4 bases and J by 0 bases, and 12 bases separated the two germline ends. Germline CDR1 is MNHEY and CDR2 is SMNVEV (reference sequence). The CDR3 runs 16 residues. The CDR3 DNA follows: TGTGCCAGCAGTTCAACTTACACAGCAACTAATGAAAAACTGTTTTTT. It encodes CASSSTYTATNEKLFF.

The J gene is TRBJ2-3, the V gene TRBV30; no firm D call. The V end was cut by 0 bases, the J end by 4 bases, with 5 bases between. From germline, CDR1 is GTSNPN and CDR2 SVGIG (reference sequence). This CDR3 region has 12 residues. CDR3: CAWSVVSDTQYF. In DNA form, the CDR3 reads TGTGCCTGGAGTGTAGTTTCAGATACGCAGTATTTT. The full variable domain, its missing parts supplied by reference TRBV30 and TRBJ2-3, is SQTIHQWPATLVQPVGSPLSLECTVEGTSNPNLYWYRQAAGRGLQLLFYSVGIGQISSEVPQNLSASRPQDRQFILSSKKLLLSDSGFYLCAWSVVSDTQYFGPGTRLTVL.

Only a few counts were recorded for this clone. The genes are TRBV2 and TRBJ2-5, with 12 bases aligning to TRBD1. V shed 6 bases, J shed 5 bases, and the junction held 10 bases outside the gene matches. The length of the CDR3 is 16 residues. The germline CDR1 and CDR2 sequences are SNHLY and FYNNEI. CDR3 loop: CASRERDRGLGETQYF. In nucleotides, the CDR3 is TGTGCCAGCAGAGAAAGGGACAGGGGGCTCGGGGAGACCCAGTACTTC.

The chain combines TRBV10-3 with TRBJ2-7; D remains unclear. Germline values: CDR1 ENHRY, CDR2 SYGVKD. The CDR3 has 12 residues. V lost 6 bases and J 0 bases, leaving 6 bases between the germline ends. CDR3 sequence reads: CAISFNSYEQYF. The CDR3 DNA reads TGTGCCATCAGCTTTAACTCCTACGAGCAGTACTTC.

The chain recombines TRBV21-1 with TRBJ2-4; no check of the table's D call, TRBD2, against the DNA was made. TRBV21-1 counts as a pseudogene. The CDR3 consists of 19 residues. The CDR3 nucleotides are TGTGCCAGCAGACAGAGATCCCTGGCCCTAGCCCTAGCCAAAAACATTCAGTACTTC. Its protein product is CASRQRSLALALAKNIQYF.

The chain has TRBV28 and TRBJ1-3; possible D gene TRBD1, 5 bases. Germline CDR1 is MDHEN and CDR2 is SYDVKM. Trimming took off 4 bases at V and 4 bases at J, with 17 bases between the two ends. The CDR3 sequence is 16 residues long. The CDR3 sequence is CASSWDLGGAGNTIYF. CDR3 DNA sequence: TGTGCCAGCAGTTGGGACCTCGGTGGGGCGGGAAACACCATATATTTT.

CDR3 amino acids: CAIREGAGQPQHF. The CDR3 coding sequence is TGTGCCATCAGGGAGGGGGCCGGTCAGCCCCAGCATTTT. The rearrangement uses TRBV10-3 and TRBJ1-5, with 7 bases fitting TRBD1. V lost 6 bases to trimming and J lost 6 bases; unmatched junction nucleotides: 5. The CDR3 is made up of 13 amino acids. Per germline, CDR1 ENHRY and CDR2 SYGVKD.

The chain combines TRBV11-2 with TRBJ2-1; D gene uncertain. This CDR3 has 13 amino acids. V lost 1 base and J 3 bases, leaving 4 bases between the germline ends. The germline V gene has CDR1 SGHAT and CDR2 FQNNGV. In DNA, the CDR3 is TGTGCCAGCAGCTTAGGTGGCTACAATGAGCAGTTCTTC. Its protein is CASSLGGYNEQFF.

The chain uses TRBV11-2 and TRBJ1-1, with D possibly matching TRBD1 (5 bases). The CDR3 is 15 residues long. V was cut by 6 bases and J by 1 base, with 15 bases left in between. Germline V gene lookup returns CDR1 SGHAT and CDR2 FQNNGV. CDR3 nucleotide sequence: TGTGCCAGCAGTCCGGCGGGGGGGAGGAACACTGAAGCTTTCTTT. Protein product: CASSPAGGRNTEAFF.

The rearrangement links TRBV6-5 to TRBJ2-2; a weak D match, TRBD2 (5 bases). The V and J ends lost 2 bases and 0 bases respectively, with 7 bases between them. Germline V gene sequence: CDR1 MNHEY, CDR2 SVGAGI. CDR3 length equals 15 residues. The CDR3 sequence is CASSYEGANTGELFF. For the CDR3, the DNA is TGTGCCAGCAGTTACGAGGGTGCGAACACCGGGGAGCTGTTTTTT.

V gene TRBV30 combines with J gene TRBJ2-7; 11 nucleotides line up with TRBD2. Germline assignment: CDR1 GTSNPN and CDR2 SVGIG (reference sequence). The CDR3 has 13 residues. The V segment lost 8 bases and the J segment 7 bases; nucleotides outside the gene matches: 10. The CDR3, as DNA: TGTGCCAGCGCGATAGCGGGAGGGGGGGAGCAGTACTTC. Translation: CASAIAGGGEQYF. Full variable domain (remainder filled in from reference TRBV30 and TRBJ2-7): SQTIHQWPATLVQPVGSPLSLECTVEGTSNPNLYWYRQAAGRGLQLLFYSVGIGQISSEVPQNLSASRPQDRQFILSSKKLLLSDSGFYLCASAIAGGGEQYFGPGTRLTVT.

The chain joins TRBV19 to TRBJ1-5; D is unclear. This CDR3 contains 14 residues. Germline CDR1 is LNHDA and CDR2 is SQIVND (reference sequence). Trimming took off 5 bases at V and 3 bases at J, with 11 bases between the two ends. The CDR3 sequence: CASSLGRPNQPQHF. The CDR3, as DNA: TGTGCCAGTAGTCTAGGGAGGCCCAATCAGCCCCAGCATTTT. The entire variable domain, with the rest obtained from reference TRBV19 and TRBJ1-5, is as follows: DGGITQSPKYLFRKEGQNVTLSCEQNLNHDAMYWYRQDPGQGLRLIYYSQIVNDFQKGDIAEGYSVSREKKESFPLTVTSAQKNPTAFYLCASSLGRPNQPQHFGDGTRLSIL.

The chain employs TRBV19 and TRBJ2-3; TRBD2 might be the D (5 bases). CDR1 and CDR2 from the germline V gene are LNHDA and SQIVND (reference sequence). CDR3 length: 14 residues. V was shortened by 4 bases and J by 2 bases, with 10 bases between the two germline ends. The CDR3 DNA reads TGTGCCAGTAGTAGAGCGGATTACACAGATACGCAGTATTTT. It yields the protein CASSRADYTDTQYF.

The chain has TRBV28 and TRBJ1-5; maybe TRBD1 (5 bases). Germline assignment: CDR1 MDHEN and CDR2 SYDVKM. The CDR3 is 15 residues long. Trimming took 6 bases from V and 7 from J, leaving 19 bases between them. This chain's CDR3 is CASSPPQGSHQPQHF. CDR3 coding DNA: TGTGCCAGCAGCCCCCCGCAGGGCTCCCACCAGCCCCAGCATTTT.

The chain couples TRBV7-9 to TRBJ2-7; TRBD1 matches at 12 bases. The length of the CDR3 is 15 residues. Germline V gene sequence: CDR1 SEHNR, CDR2 FQNEAQ (reference sequence). The J segment lost 5 bases and the V segment lost 5 bases, leaving 7 bases of the junction unmatched. The CDR3 region is CASSPWGQGADEQYF. DNA for the CDR3: TGTGCCAGCAGCCCTTGGGGACAGGGGGCCGACGAGCAGTACTTC.

V gene TRBV6-5 combines with J gene TRBJ1-1; D is perhaps TRBD1 (5 bases). This CDR3 is 15 amino acids long. Trimming stripped 4 bases from V and 2 bases from J, with 14 bases between. Germline CDR1 reads MNHEY; CDR2 reads SVGAGI. CDR3 in amino acids: CASSSTEKFNTEAFF. The DNA of the CDR3 is TGTGCCAGCAGTTCGACAGAAAAATTTAACACTGAAGCTTTCTTT.

The gene calls are TRBV4-3 and TRBJ2-7; TRBD2 matches 11 bases. The CDR3 covers 15 residues. Germline V lookup: CDR1 LGHNA, CDR2 YSLEER. Losses at the gene ends were 2 bases for V and 6 bases for J; bases not matched to a gene: 6. CDR3 protein: CASSQFLAGGPEQYF. The DNA of the CDR3 is TGCGCCAGCAGCCAATTCTTAGCGGGAGGGCCCGAGCAGTACTTC.

This sequence joins TRBV2 and TRBJ1-5; D is possibly TRBD1 (6 bases). The ends were cut back, 5 bases at V and 7 bases at J, with 12 bases in the middle. The CDR3 spans 13 residues. Germline V gene sequence: CDR1 SNHLY, CDR2 FYNNEI. CDR3 loop: CASSLQGNQPQHF. Here the CDR3 DNA reads TGTGCCAGCAGTTTACAGGGTAACCAGCCCCAGCATTTT. Using reference TRBV2 and TRBJ1-5 for the parts outside the CDR3, the full variable domain is EPEVTQTPSHQVTQMGQEVILRCVPISNHLYFYWYRQILGQKVEFLVSFYNNEISEKSEIFDDQFSVERPDGSNFTLKIRSTKLEDSAMYFCASSLQGNQPQHFGDGTRLSIL.

V and J are TRBV9 and TRBJ2-3; D call uncertain. Germline CDR1 SGDLS, CDR2 YYNGEE. V was trimmed by 0 bases and J by 4 bases, leaving 0 bases between them. The CDR3 runs 11 residues. The CDR3 bases are TGTGCCAGCAGCGTAGCAGATACGCAGTATTTT. Translated: CASSVADTQYF.

The chain uses TRBV7-9 and TRBJ2-4, with 10 nucleotides matching TRBD1. Germline V lookup: CDR1 SEHNR, CDR2 FQNEAQ (reference sequence). CDR3 length equals 17 residues. J was trimmed by 0 bases and V by 2 bases; bases with no gene match: 4. DNA of the CDR3: TGTGCCAGCAGCTTATGGGACAGGGGTCCAGCCAAAAACATTCAGTACTTC. Protein: CASSLWDRGPAKNIQYF.

Within the sample, this clone is medium-sized (0.01 to 0.1%). The chain combines TRBV14 with TRBJ2-3; D may correspond to TRBD1 or TRBD2 (5 bases each). The germline gives CDR1 SGHDN, CDR2 FVKESK. Trimming stripped 4 bases from V and 0 bases from J, with 17 bases between. The CDR3 is made up of 17 amino acids. CDR3 sequence: CASSRYTGWDSTDTQYF. DNA of the CDR3: TGTGCCAGCAGCCGATATACAGGATGGGACAGCACAGATACGCAGTATTTT.

This clone was detected once. The chain employs TRBV5-5 and TRBJ1-1; tentative D call: TRBD1 (5 bases). V lost 2 bases, J lost 1 base, and 9 bases lay in between. The CDR3 sequence is 14 residues long. The germline V gene encodes CDR1 SGHKS and CDR2 YYEKEE (reference sequence). CDR3 sequence: CASSFRTGNTEAFF. For the CDR3, the DNA is TGTGCCAGCAGCTTTCGTACAGGGAACACTGAAGCTTTCTTT.

The rearrangement joins TRBV5-6 to TRBJ1-2; D unresolved. The CDR3 loop spans 15 amino acids. V was trimmed by 1 base and J by 7 bases, leaving 17 bases between them. Per germline, CDR1 SGHDT and CDR2 YYEEEE. The CDR3 DNA follows: TGTGCCAGCAGCTTGAGAGCCGGATCGGGCCTTGGCTACACCTTC. This gives the protein CASSLRAGSGLGYTF. The full variable domain, in which reference TRBV5-6 and TRBJ1-2 provide the parts outside the CDR3, is DAGVTQSPTHLIKTRGQQVTLRCSPKSGHDTVSWYQQALGQGPQFIFQYYEEEERQRGNFPDRFSGHQFPNYSSELNVNALLLGDSALYLCASSLRAGSGLGYTFGSGTRLTVV.

The chain has TRBV7-8 and TRBJ1-1, with D tentatively TRBD1 (5 bases). The CDR3 is made up of 13 amino acids. Germline CDR1 reads SGHVS; CDR2 reads FQNEAQ. Trimming removed 4 bases from V and 5 bases from J, with 11 bases in between. Here the CDR3 DNA reads TGTGCCAGCAGCTCCGACGGGGGGACTGAAGCTTTCTTT. It codes for CASSSDGGTEAFF.

The DNA for the CDR3 is TGTGCCAGCAGCTTAACAGGGGGGACTGAAGCTTTCTTT. It encodes CASSLTGGTEAFF. The rearrangement uses TRBV7-2 and TRBJ1-1; 8 nucleotides line up with TRBD1. Trimming at V came to 2 bases and at J to 5 bases, leaving 1 base not matched to a gene. The CDR3 is made up of 13 amino acids. CDR1 is SGHTA and CDR2 is FQGNSA in the germline V gene.

The chain carries TRBV30 and TRBJ2-5; the D gene is possibly TRBD2 (5 bases). V lost 2 bases, J lost 5 bases, and 9 bases lay in between. Per the germline V gene, CDR1 is GTSNPN and CDR2 is SVGIG (reference sequence). The CDR3 contains 12 residues. The CDR3 nucleotides are TGTGCCTGGAGTTTCCAGCGGGAGACCCAGTACTTC. It codes for CAWSFQRETQYF.